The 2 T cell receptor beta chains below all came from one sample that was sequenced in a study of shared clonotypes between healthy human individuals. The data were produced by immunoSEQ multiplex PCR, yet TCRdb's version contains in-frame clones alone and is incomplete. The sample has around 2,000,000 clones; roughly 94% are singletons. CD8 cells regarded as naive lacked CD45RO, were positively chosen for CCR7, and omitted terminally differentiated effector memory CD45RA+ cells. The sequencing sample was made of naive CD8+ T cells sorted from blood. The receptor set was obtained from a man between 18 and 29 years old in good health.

Written as DNA, the CDR3 is TGCGCCAGAATAGTTACGGACAGGCGTTTGACTGAAGCTTTCTTT. Amino acid sequence: CARIVTDRRLTEAFF. The V and J genes are TRBV10-1 and TRBJ1-1, with TRBD1 identical over 7 bases. With 9 bases clipped from V and 5 bases from J, the junction kept 15 bases outside the gene matches. The CDR3 contains 15 residues. Germline CDR1 is WNHNN and CDR2 is SYGVQD (reference sequence).

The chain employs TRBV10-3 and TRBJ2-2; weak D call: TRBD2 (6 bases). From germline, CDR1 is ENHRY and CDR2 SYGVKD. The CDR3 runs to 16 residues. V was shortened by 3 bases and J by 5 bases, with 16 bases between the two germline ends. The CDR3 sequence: CAISELRLEGTGELFF. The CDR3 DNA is TGTGCCATCAGTGAACTTAGACTAGAAGGAACCGGGGAGCTGTTTTTT.